This record looks at one T cell receptor (beta chain) sequence and its context. Antigen unknown. This entry belongs to a study of T cell responses to AZD1222 COVID-19 vaccine. Profiling relied on immunoSEQ multiplex PCR, and the TCRdb table lists in-frame clones only, not all of them. The sample records 250,000 to 300,000 clones, about 94% being singletons. Study outcomes and limitations: No repertoire was sampled before or during the peak T cell response, only after it.

CDR1 is SGHTA, CDR2 FQGTGA, per germline. This CDR3 contains 13 residues. V lost 5 bases and J 10 bases, leaving 16 bases between the germline ends. The sample here was peripheral blood, taken 28 days after the second AZD1222 dose. The rearrangement uses TRBV7-3 and TRBJ2-3; D is tentatively TRBD1 or TRBD2 (5 bases each). This clonotype originated in an adult who received the AZD1222 COVID-19 vaccine. Here the CDR3 DNA reads TGTGCCAGCAGCCTAAGGCCGGGACGTCCGCAGTATTTT. Translated, it gives CASSLRPGRPQYF.